This TCR beta chain was recorded in a study of post-analysis software for immune sequencing data. Whole-study context: Secondary progressive, relapsing-remitting and progressive-relapsing multiple sclerosis were among the included disease courses.

Included in the TCR beta cDNA libraries were unique molecular identifiers. TCRdb processed the PCR reads anew with MiXCR; each CDR3 protein has one entry. In the table there are hundreds of thousands of distinct CDR3 sequences, about 57% of which are singletons. Study outcomes and limitations: Patients with multiple sclerosis recorded significantly lower normalized Chao1 diversity than controls, the study found. Under F measure analysis, samples from one preparation batch co-clustered strongly. In patients, TRBV5-6, TRBV5-1 and TRBV20-1 belonged to roughly five TRBV segments found more frequently than in controls.

V lost 4 bases and J lost 2; bases outside the gene matches: 6. CDR3 size: 15 residues. Germline CDR1 reads MNHEY; CDR2 reads SVGAGI. This clonotype was recorded a few times. Its cognate antigen is unknown. Sequenced sample: blood. The sequence came from a girl between 10 and 17 years old with multiple sclerosis. The gene calls are TRBV6-5 and TRBJ2-3; 7 positions match TRBD2. CDR3 sequence: CASSSGTIVTDTQYF. As DNA, the CDR3 is TGTGCCAGCAGTTCCGGGACTATAGTCACAGATACGCAGTATTTT.